Following are 14 T cell receptor beta chains from one sample sequenced in a study of blood T cell repertoires in COVID-19. The protocol was immunoSEQ multiplex PCR, while the TCRdb copy is restricted to in-frame clones and leaves out a portion. Of some 140,000 clones in the sample, about four fifths were seen once. The specimen was peripheral blood. These receptors were collected from an elderly man with acute or convalescent COVID-19.

This chain connects TRBV19 to TRBJ2-2; no clear D gene. The V gene lost 10 bases and the J gene lost 4 bases, with 13 bases spanning the gap. Germline V gives CDR1 LNHDA, CDR2 SQIVND (reference sequence). The CDR3 spans 13 residues. CDR3 loop: CATRGTGTGELFF. Written as DNA, the CDR3 is TGTGCCACCAGAGGTACGGGCACCGGGGAGCTGTTTTTT.

The DNA for the CDR3 is TGTGCCAGCTCACCACTAGCGGGGGGGCATGAGCAGTTCTTC. Encoded protein: CASSPLAGGHEQFF. The genes are TRBV18 and TRBJ2-1, with 11 nucleotides matching TRBD2. CDR1 is KGHSH and CDR2 is LQKENI in the germline V gene. The length of the CDR3 is 14 residues. The J segment lost 8 bases and the V segment lost 1 base, leaving 1 base of the junction unmatched.

The J gene is TRBJ1-1, the V gene TRBV7-6; the D is unclear. CDR3 length: 14 amino acids. Looked up from germline, CDR1 is SGHVS and CDR2 is FNYEAQ. Trimming cost V 1 base and J 4 bases, with 10 bases left between them. The CDR3, as DNA: TGTGCCAGCAGCTTAGACTATTATCTCACTGAAGCTTTCTTT. Its translation is CASSLDYYLTEAFF.

The V and J genes are TRBV6-5 and TRBJ1-6; D uncertain. The V and J ends lost 1 base and 4 bases respectively, with 8 bases between them. Germline V gene data show CDR1 as MNHEY and CDR2 as SVGAGI. There are 15 residues in the CDR3. The chain's CDR3 is CASSYLRGYNSPLHF. The DNA of the CDR3 is TGTGCCAGCAGTTACTTGCGGGGATATAATTCACCCCTCCACTTT.

V is TRBV29-1 and J is TRBJ2-1, with 9 bases matching TRBD2. Germline loops: CDR1 SQVTM, CDR2 ANQGSEA. This CDR3 is built from 17 residues. V lost 7 bases, J lost 4 bases, and 17 bases stayed unmatched. Written as DNA, the CDR3 is TGCAGCGCTAGACGTCTCAGGGGCGGGGGGGTTTACAATGAGCAGTTCTTC. Its translation is CSARRLRGGGVYNEQFF.

The chain recombines TRBV4-3 with TRBJ1-4, with D tentatively TRBD1 (5 bases). CDR3 length: 16 residues. V lost 0 bases and J lost 12, with 20 bases in between. Germline CDR1 and CDR2: LGHNA and YSLEER. The CDR3 DNA is TGCGCCAGCAGCCAAGATTGGGGGAGAACCGGGAGGGAACTGTTTTTT. It is translated as CASSQDWGRTGRELFF.

The rearrangement uses TRBV27 and TRBJ2-2; TRBD2 is a possible D gene (5 bases). Germline lookup yields CDR1 MNHEY and CDR2 SMNVEV (reference sequence). The CDR3 runs to 15 residues. V dropped 3 bases and J dropped 4 bases, with 12 bases sitting between them. The CDR3 reads CASSLTTSTTGELFF. The CDR3 DNA sequence: TGTGCCAGCAGTTTGACTACCTCTACCACCGGGGAGCTGTTTTTT.

The chain uses TRBV5-1 and TRBJ1-4, with no clear D. CDR3 size: 16 residues. Germline loops: CDR1 SGHRS, CDR2 YFSETQ. Trimming removed 1 base from V and 6 bases from J, with 16 bases in between. Written as DNA, the CDR3 is TGCGCCAGCAGCTTGAGGCAGGTGGGAGGTGATGAAAAACTGTTTTTT. Translation gives CASSLRQVGGDEKLFF.

V usage is TRBV9 and J usage is TRBJ1-5; TRBD1 is a possible D gene (5 bases). The CDR3 is 15 amino acids. V lost 4 bases to trimming and J lost 0 bases, with 11 bases between them. Germline loops: CDR1 SGDLS, CDR2 YYNGEE. CDR3: CASSRGDYSNQPQHF. The CDR3 DNA reads as TGTGCCAGCAGCCGGGGGGATTATAGCAATCAGCCCCAGCATTTT.

The rearrangement uses TRBV18 and TRBJ1-3, with 10 bases identical to TRBD1. From germline, CDR1 is KGHSH and CDR2 LQKENI. The V gene end was trimmed by 6 bases and the J gene end by 4 bases; junction bases not matched to a gene: 6. The CDR3 consists of 15 residues. CDR3 coding DNA: TGTGCCAGCTCGCCCGACAGGGGGCCAGGAAACACCATATATTTT. Protein: CASSPDRGPGNTIYF.

This clone was recorded at least ten times. V is TRBV7-9 and J is TRBJ1-5, with D unresolved. V gave up 5 bases and J gave up 1 base, with 9 bases separating them. Germline lookup yields CDR1 SEHNR and CDR2 FQNEAQ (reference sequence). The CDR3 is 14 amino acids. This CDR3 is CASSEGVSNQPQHF. CDR3 nucleotide sequence: TGTGCCAGCAGCGAGGGAGTCAGCAATCAGCCCCAGCATTTT.

With regard to this clone: Additional DNA sequences in this sample encode the identical CDR3. The J gene is TRBJ1-3, the V gene TRBV5-1, with TRBD1 identical over 9 bases. The J segment lost 4 bases and the V segment lost 0 bases, leaving 5 bases of the junction unmatched. This CDR3 spans 16 amino acids. Germline V gene lookup returns CDR1 SGHRS and CDR2 YFSETQ. The CDR3 reads CASSLAGTGLGNTIYF. The DNA for the CDR3 is TGCGCCAGCAGCTTGGCCGGGACAGGGTTGGGAAACACCATATATTTT.

The V and J genes are TRBV6-2 or TRBV6-3 and TRBJ2-2; no reliable D call. V dropped 5 bases and J dropped 0 bases, with 10 bases sitting between them. The length of the CDR3 is 15 residues. Germline loops: CDR1 MNHEY, CDR2 SVGEGT. The CDR3 sequence is CASSLVISNTGELFF. The DNA of the CDR3 is TGTGCCAGCAGTCTAGTTATTTCGAACACCGGGGAGCTGTTTTTT.

The chain employs TRBV6-1 and TRBJ2-6; a possible D gene is TRBD1 (5 bases). V lost 2 bases to trimming and J lost 1 base, with 9 bases between them. The length of the CDR3 is 16 residues. Per germline, CDR1 MNHNS and CDR2 SASEGT. The CDR3 region has the DNA TGTGCCAGCAGTGAACTCAGGGTTTCTGGGGCCAACGTCCTGACTTTC. Encoded protein: CASSELRVSGANVLTF.